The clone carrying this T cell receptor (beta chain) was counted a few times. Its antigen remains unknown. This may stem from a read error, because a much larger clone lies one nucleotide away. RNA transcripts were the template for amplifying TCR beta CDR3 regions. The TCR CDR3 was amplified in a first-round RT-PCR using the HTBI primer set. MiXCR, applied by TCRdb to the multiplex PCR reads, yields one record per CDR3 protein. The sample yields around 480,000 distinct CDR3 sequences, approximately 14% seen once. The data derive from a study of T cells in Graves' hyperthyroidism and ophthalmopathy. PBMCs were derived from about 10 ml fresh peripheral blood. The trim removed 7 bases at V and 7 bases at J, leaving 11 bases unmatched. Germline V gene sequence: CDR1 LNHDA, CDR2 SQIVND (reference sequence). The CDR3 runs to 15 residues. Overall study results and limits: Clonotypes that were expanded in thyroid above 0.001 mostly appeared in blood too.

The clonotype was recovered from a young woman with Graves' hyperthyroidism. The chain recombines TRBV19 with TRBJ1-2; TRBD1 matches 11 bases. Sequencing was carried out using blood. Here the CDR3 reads CASTLLRTGGSGYTF. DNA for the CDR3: TGTGCCAGTACCCTGCTTCGGACAGGGGGCTCTGGCTACACCTTC. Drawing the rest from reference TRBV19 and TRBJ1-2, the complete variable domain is DGGITQSPKYLFRKEGQNVTLSCEQNLNHDAMYWYRQDPGQGLRLIYYSQIVNDFQKGDIAEGYSVSREKKESFPLTVTSAQKNPTAFYLCASTLLRTGGSGYTFGSGTRLTVV.